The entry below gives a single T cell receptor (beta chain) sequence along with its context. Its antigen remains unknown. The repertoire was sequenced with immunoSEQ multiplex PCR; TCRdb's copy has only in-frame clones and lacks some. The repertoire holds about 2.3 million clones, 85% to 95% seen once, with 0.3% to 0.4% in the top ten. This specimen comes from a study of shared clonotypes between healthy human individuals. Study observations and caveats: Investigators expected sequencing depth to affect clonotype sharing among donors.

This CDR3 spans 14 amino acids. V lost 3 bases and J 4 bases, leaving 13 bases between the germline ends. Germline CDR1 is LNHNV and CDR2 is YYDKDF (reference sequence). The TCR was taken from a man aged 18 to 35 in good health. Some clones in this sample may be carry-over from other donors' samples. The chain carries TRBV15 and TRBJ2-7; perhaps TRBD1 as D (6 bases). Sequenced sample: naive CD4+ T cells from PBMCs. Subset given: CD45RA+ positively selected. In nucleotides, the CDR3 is TGTGCCACCAGCAGTCTACAGGGTAGGTACGAGCAGTACTTC. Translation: CATSSLQGRYEQYF.